This T cell receptor (beta chain) appears in the sequencing data of a study of blood T cell repertoires in COVID-19. The protocol was immunoSEQ multiplex PCR, while the TCRdb copy is restricted to in-frame clones and leaves out a portion. In the table there are approximately 200,000 clones, about 90% of which are singletons. Germline values: CDR1 SGHVS, CDR2 FQNEAQ. The CDR3 runs to 15 residues. The ends were cut back, 7 bases at V and 6 bases at J, with 21 bases in the middle. The chain joins TRBV7-8 to TRBJ1-1; D unclear. The sequence was obtained from a woman under 40 who had recovered from COVID-19. Material: PBMCs or T cells enriched from blood (not recorded which). This chain's CDR3 is CASTPDGGSSAEAFF. The CDR3 DNA follows: TGTGCCAGCACCCCCGACGGAGGGTCATCGGCTGAAGCTTTCTTT.